The 13 T cell receptor beta chains below were found in one sample sequenced in a study of molecular identifiers for immune sequencing clone quantification. TCRdb reanalysed the PCR reads using MiXCR and keeps one entry per CDR3 protein. This table has 70,000 to 95,000 distinct CDR3 sequences, roughly 20% appearing once. Material: naive CD8+ T cells from blood, with Jurkat cell RNA spiked in. Subset meaning: FACS-sorted CD8+CD4-CCR7+CD45RA+ naive T cells. Receptors were obtained from a human donor in good health. Some libraries in this study had Jurkat cell RNA spiked in.

In this sample, this clonotype turned up many times. The J gene is TRBJ2-7, the V gene TRBV4-2; TRBD2 might be the D (6 bases). The CDR3 spans 15 residues. The germline CDR1 and CDR2 sequences are LGHNA and YNFKEQ. V was pared by 0 bases and J by 2 bases, with 11 bases between. The CDR3 bases are TGTGCCAGCAGCCAAGAATTCGGGGAGGCCTACGAGCAGTACTTC. Residues: CASSQEFGEAYEQYF.

This clonotype showed up many times. V gene TRBV18 combines with J gene TRBJ1-1; D unresolved. Germline lookup yields CDR1 KGHSH and CDR2 LQKENI. The V gene lost 1 base and the J gene lost 3 bases, with 15 bases spanning the gap. This CDR3 is built from 16 residues. CDR3 coding DNA: TGTGCCAGCTCACCACGTTATGAGTCTTTAGACACTGAAGCTTTCTTT. Translating gives CASSPRYESLDTEAFF. The full variable domain, rest sourced from reference TRBV18 and TRBJ1-1, is NAGVMQNPRHLVRRRGQEARLRCSPMKGHSHVYWYRQLPEEGLKFMVYLQKENIIDESGMPKERFSAEFPKEGPSILRIQQVVRGDSAAYFCASSPRYESLDTEAFFGQGTRLTVV.

The gene calls are TRBV12-3 or TRBV12-4 and TRBJ2-7; D could derive from TRBD1 or TRBD2 (6 bases each). V was shortened by 6 bases and J by 8 bases, with 14 bases between the two germline ends. The CDR3 loop spans 12 amino acids. The CDR3 loop is CASSTKRGQQYF. The CDR3 DNA sequence: TGTGCCAGCAGCACTAAACGGGGGCAGCAGTACTTC.

This clonotype was seen at least ten times. The J gene is TRBJ2-7, the V gene TRBV12-3 or TRBV12-4; D remains unclear. This CDR3 contains 12 residues. Trimming took off 6 bases at V and 5 bases at J, with 11 bases between the two ends. In DNA form, the CDR3 reads TGTGCCAGCAGCTTCGGACGCCACGAGCAGTACTTC. The encoded protein is CASSFGRHEQYF.

This clonotype was recorded many times. The rearrangement uses TRBV6-2 or TRBV6-3 and TRBJ2-7; 7 nucleotides agree with TRBD1. The CDR3 contains 15 residues. Germline V gene lookup returns CDR1 MNHEY and CDR2 SVGEGT. Trimming removed 5 bases from V and 0 bases from J; junction bases left unmatched: 7. The CDR3: CASSKTRDSSYEQYF. The CDR3 DNA reads TGTGCCAGCAGTAAGACCCGGGACAGCTCCTACGAGCAGTACTTC.

This clonotype was seen at least ten times. The chain links TRBV12-3 or TRBV12-4 to TRBJ2-5; D remains unclear. The V gene lost 6 bases and the J gene lost 0 bases, with 11 bases spanning the gap. This CDR3 has 14 amino acids. The CDR3 here is CASRPDSYQETQYF. CDR3 DNA: TGTGCCAGCAGACCCGACTCGTACCAAGAGACCCAGTACTTC.

Many counts were recorded for this clonotype. The chain recombines TRBV28 with TRBJ2-7, with D perhaps being TRBD1 or TRBD2 (5 bases each). This CDR3 spans 15 amino acids. V was trimmed by 5 bases and J by 2 bases, leaving 16 bases between them. CDR1 MDHEN and CDR2 SYDVKM come from the germline V gene. Here the CDR3 DNA reads TGTGCCAGCAGTGAAATTGGGGACGGAGCCTACGAGCAGTACTTC. Translating it yields CASSEIGDGAYEQYF. The complete variable domain, with remaining parts taken from reference TRBV28 and TRBJ2-7, reads DVKVTQSSRYLVKRTGEKVFLECVQDMDHENMFWYRQDPGLGLRLIYFSYDVKMKEKGDIPEGYSVSREKKERFSLILESASTNQTSMYLCASSEIGDGAYEQYFGPGTRLTVT.

On this clonotype: With a much larger clone just one base away, this may be a read error. The rearrangement links TRBV19 to TRBJ2-5, with TRBD2 matching over 13 bases. This CDR3 contains 19 residues. J was trimmed by 2 bases and V by 5 bases; bases with no gene match: 14. Germline V gives CDR1 LNHDA, CDR2 SQIVND (reference sequence). CDR3 in amino acids: CASSAGAQLAGGPQETQYF. In nucleotides, the CDR3 is TGTGCCAGTAGTGCGGGGGCGCAACTAGCGGGAGGGCCGCAAGAGACCCAGTACTTC.

This clonotype was detected many times. This sequence joins TRBV9 and TRBJ2-2; D remains unclear. This CDR3 contains 13 residues. CDR1 is SGDLS and CDR2 is YYNGEE in the germline V gene. Trimming took off 0 bases at V and 3 bases at J, with 3 bases between the two ends. CDR3: CASSVGDTGELFF. The CDR3 bases are TGTGCCAGCAGCGTAGGGGACACCGGGGAGCTGTTTTTT.

This clonotype was counted many times. This sequence joins TRBV7-3 and TRBJ2-5; D uncertain. The CDR3 consists of 13 residues. The germline V and J ends were trimmed by 5 bases and 5 bases, with 12 bases remaining between them. Per germline, CDR1 SGHTA and CDR2 FQGTGA. CDR3: CASSPTHAETQYF. In DNA, the CDR3 is TGTGCCAGCAGCCCGACACATGCGGAGACCCAGTACTTC. Supplemented by reference TRBV7-3 and TRBJ2-5, the full variable domain reads GAGVSQTPSNKVTEKGKYVELRCDPISGHTALYWYRQSLGQGPEFLIYFQGTGAADDSGLPNDRFFAVRPEGSVSTLKIQRTERGDSAVYLCASSPTHAETQYFGPGTRLLVL.

This clonotype was found a few times. V gene TRBV7-9 combines with J gene TRBJ2-4; 9 bases fit TRBD1. This CDR3 is 17 amino acids long. With 5 bases clipped from V and 8 bases from J, the junction kept 16 bases outside the gene matches. Germline assignment: CDR1 SEHNR and CDR2 FQNEAQ (reference sequence). The CDR3 bases are TGTGCCAGCAGCCGAGGGTGGACCGTGACAGGGGGAGACATTCAGTACTTC. The encoded protein is CASSRGWTVTGGDIQYF.

In this sample, this clonotype turned up many times. This chain joins TRBV7-9 and TRBJ2-5; 12 positions agree with TRBD2. The germline CDR1 and CDR2 sequences are SEHNR and FQNEAQ (reference sequence). There are 17 residues in the CDR3. Trimming at V came to 5 bases and at J to 5 bases, leaving 12 bases not matched to a gene. CDR3 nucleotide sequence: TGTGCCAGCAGCGCCCCGGGACTAGCGGGTTTCGGGGAGACCCAGTACTTC. This codes for CASSAPGLAGFGETQYF.

This clonotype was detected a few times. Just one base apart from a much larger clone, this may be a read error. J is TRBJ2-5 and V is TRBV20-1; TRBD1 matches 10 bases. This CDR3 has 15 residues. Germline V gives CDR1 DFQATT, CDR2 SNEGSKA (reference sequence). The V gene end was trimmed by 4 bases and the J gene end by 6 bases; junction bases not matched to a gene: 11. The CDR3 sequence: CSATPGTGARKTQYF. CDR3 nucleotide sequence: TGCAGTGCTACCCCCGGGACAGGGGCCCGGAAGACCCAGTACTTC.